The 24 T cell receptor beta chains listed next were all sequenced from one sample in a study of CD8 T cells in ankylosing spondylitis. Study-wide findings and caveats: One TCR beta motif, made up of roughly eight highly homologous variants, appeared characteristic of ankylosing spondylitis blood.

TCRdb reprocessed the 5' RACE reads via MiXCR and lists one record per CDR3 protein. The sample includes about 210,000 distinct CDR3 sequences, 7.3% of them seen just once. Their antigen targets remain unknown. What was sequenced was blood, either unsorted or a sorted T cell fraction (not recorded which). All receptors derive from a male donor with ankylosing spondylitis.

In this sample, this clonotype turned up a few times. This chain joins TRBV4-3 and TRBJ2-7, with a possible D match to TRBD1 (7 bases). The germline CDR1 and CDR2 sequences are LGHNA and YSLEER. This CDR3 spans 14 amino acids. The V end lost 1 base, the J end lost 6 bases, and 13 bases lay between the germline ends. The CDR3 region is CASSQVGTAGEQYF. The CDR3, as DNA: TGCGCCAGCAGCCAAGTAGGGACAGCGGGCGAGCAGTACTTC.

The V call is TRBV2, the J call TRBJ2-7, with D unresolved. V gave up 2 bases and J gave up 6 bases, with 11 bases separating them. The CDR3 has 13 residues. Germline loops: CDR1 SNHLY, CDR2 FYNNEI. For the CDR3, the DNA is TGTGCCAGCAGTGAAATCCGGTGGGGCGAGCAGTACTTC. Translating it yields CASSEIRWGEQYF.

The chain links TRBV9 to TRBJ2-6; TRBD1 might be the D (6 bases). This CDR3 has 15 residues. The germline CDR1 and CDR2 sequences are SGDLS and YYNGEE. The germline V and J ends were trimmed by 4 bases and 2 bases, with 10 bases remaining between them. The CDR3 protein is CASSPQGPGANVLTF. CDR3 sequence (DNA): TGTGCCAGCAGCCCACAGGGTCCTGGGGCCAACGTCCTGACTTTC.

This clonotype came up many times. The DNA for the CDR3 is TGCGCCAGCAGCCAAGTCGTGACTAGCGGGAGTTACGAGCAGTACTTC. Amino acid sequence: CASSQVVTSGSYEQYF. The chain couples TRBV4-3 to TRBJ2-7, with 12 bases aligning to TRBD2. Germline V lookup: CDR1 LGHNA, CDR2 YSLEER. The CDR3 has 16 residues. V shed 1 base and J 4 bases; nucleotides not matched to a gene: 5.

This clonotype occurred many times. The chain links TRBV9 to TRBJ2-3; TRBD2 is a possible D gene (7 bases). This CDR3 contains 16 residues. CDR1 and CDR2 from the germline V gene are SGDLS and YYNGEE. With 3 bases removed from V and 0 bases from J, the gap between germline ends came to 14 bases. This CDR3 reads CASSGGEGGSTDTQYF. CDR3 in DNA: TGTGCCAGCAGCGGCGGGGAGGGGGGTAGCACAGATACGCAGTATTTT. Variable domain in full (rest from reference TRBV9 and TRBJ2-3): DSGVTQTPKHLITATGQRVTLRCSPRSGDLSVYWYQQSLDQGLQFLIQYYNGEERAKGNILERFSAQQFPDLHSELNLSSLELGDSALYFCASSGGEGGSTDTQYFGPGTRLTVL.

This clonotype was recorded at least ten times. The chain joins TRBV4-3 to TRBJ2-2; D gene uncertain. CDR1 is LGHNA, CDR2 YSLEER, per germline. V dropped 0 bases and J dropped 6 bases, with 14 bases sitting between them. The CDR3 contains 16 residues. In DNA, the CDR3 is TGCGCCAGCAGCCAAGATCGTCTAGGTTCCGCCGGGGAGCTGTTTTTT. Its translation: CASSQDRLGSAGELFF.

This clonotype appeared many times. The chain is built from TRBV9 and TRBJ1-2; no definite D call. Germline V gives CDR1 SGDLS, CDR2 YYNGEE. Trimming left V 0 bases short and J 1 base short, with 13 bases between. The CDR3 totals 16 residues. The CDR3 region is CASSVGSADGNYGYTF. The DNA of the CDR3 is TGTGCCAGCAGCGTAGGGTCGGCGGATGGTAACTATGGCTACACCTTC. The complete variable domain, with remaining parts taken from reference TRBV9 and TRBJ1-2, reads DSGVTQTPKHLITATGQRVTLRCSPRSGDLSVYWYQQSLDQGLQFLIQYYNGEERAKGNILERFSAQQFPDLHSELNLSSLELGDSALYFCASSVGSADGNYGYTFGSGTRLTVV.

Remarks on this clonotype: An end of the junction differs from the germline gene, which may be a read error. The chain carries TRBV24-1 and TRBJ2-1; D is unresolved. CDR1 KGHDR and CDR2 SFDVKD come from the germline V gene. CDR3 length equals 13 residues. The CDR3 reads CATSEFGYTEQFF. CDR3 in DNA: TGTGCCACCAGTGAATTTGGGTACACTGAGCAGTTCTTC.

This clonotype was detected many times. The V gene is TRBV12-3 or TRBV12-4, the J gene TRBJ2-1; D ambiguous. The CDR3 runs to 14 residues. V lost 1 base to trimming and J lost 4 bases, with 8 bases between them. For the CDR3, the DNA is TGTGCCAGCAGTTTAGAGGACGAATACAATGAGCAGTTCTTC. This codes for CASSLEDEYNEQFF.

The chain is built from TRBV20-1 and TRBJ2-1; 7 nucleotides line up with TRBD1. V lost 0 bases, J lost 3 bases, and 8 bases stayed unmatched. The CDR3 spans 16 residues. Germline lookup yields CDR1 DFQATT and CDR2 SNEGSKA (reference sequence). DNA for the CDR3: TGCAGTGCTAGAGATCACGAGGGGGCCTACTACAATGAGCAGTTCTTC. It codes for CSARDHEGAYYNEQFF.

This clonotype was seen at least ten times. The V and J genes are TRBV6-5 and TRBJ1-1; D ambiguous. The CDR3 is 14 amino acids. The V and J ends lost 3 bases and 1 base respectively, with 9 bases between them. CDR1 and CDR2 from the germline V gene are MNHEY and SVGAGI. This CDR3 is CASSYGGRNTEAFF. CDR3 nucleotides: TGTGCCAGCAGTTATGGTGGGAGGAACACTGAAGCTTTCTTT.

The rearrangement joins TRBV20-1 to TRBJ2-1, with D tentatively TRBD2 (5 bases). There are 15 residues in the CDR3. CDR1 and CDR2 from the germline V gene are DFQATT and SNEGSKA (reference sequence). The V end was cut by 0 bases, the J end by 7 bases, with 16 bases between. CDR3 loop: CSARDLSGSRNEQFF. The CDR3 DNA reads as TGCAGTGCTAGAGATCTGAGTGGGAGTCGGAATGAGCAGTTCTTC.

In its sample, this clonotype was seen many times. This chain joins TRBV5-1 and TRBJ2-2; TRBD2 matches at 11 bases. In germline, CDR1 is SGHRS, CDR2 YFSETQ. This CDR3 region has 16 residues. V lost 0 bases to trimming and J lost 3 bases; unmatched junction nucleotides: 1. CDR3 in DNA: TGCGCCAGCAGCTTGGAACTAGCGGGAGACACCGGGGAGCTGTTTTTT. Protein: CASSLELAGDTGELFF.

This clonotype showed up many times. The chain carries TRBV6-2 or TRBV6-3 and TRBJ2-2; D perhaps matches TRBD2 (5 bases). The V gene lost 10 bases and the J gene lost 6 bases, with 9 bases spanning the gap. The CDR3 has 11 amino acids. From germline, CDR1 is MNHEY and CDR2 SVGEGT. CDR3 amino acids: CATTDSGELFF. The DNA of the CDR3 is TGTGCCACTACGGACTCCGGGGAGCTGTTTTTT.

The chain joins TRBV7-2 to TRBJ2-7; tentatively, D is TRBD1 or TRBD2 (5 bases each). From germline, CDR1 is SGHTA and CDR2 FQGNSA. This CDR3 region has 14 residues. With 7 bases removed from V and 2 bases from J, the gap between germline ends came to 15 bases. The CDR3 protein is CASTTGTGPYEQYF. The CDR3 DNA sequence: TGTGCCAGCACCACCGGGACGGGGCCCTACGAGCAGTACTTC.

This clonotype was seen a few times. The V call is TRBV20-1, the J call TRBJ2-5; a weak D match, TRBD2 (5 bases). CDR3 size: 12 residues. CDR1 is DFQATT, CDR2 SNEGSKA, per germline (reference sequence). The germline V and J ends were trimmed by 5 bases and 2 bases, with 9 bases remaining between them. CDR3 DNA sequence: TGCAGTGCTTTCGGGGATCAAGAGACCCAGTACTTC. This encodes CSAFGDQETQYF.

The table lists this clonotype with many counts. The chain uses TRBV28 and TRBJ1-4; TRBD1 matches at 9 bases. This CDR3 has 15 amino acids. Germline V CDR1 and CDR2: MDHEN, SYDVKM. The V segment lost 7 bases and the J segment 5 bases; nucleotides outside the gene matches: 8. The CDR3 DNA reads as TGTGCCAGCACCAGAACCGGGACAGGGAATGAAAAACTGTTTTTT. Protein sequence: CASTRTGTGNEKLFF.

This clonotype was recorded many times. The chain joins TRBV12-3 or TRBV12-4 to TRBJ1-3; D ambiguous. This CDR3 spans 17 amino acids. Trimming left V 3 bases short and J 1 base short, with 16 bases between. The CDR3 DNA reads as TGTGCCAGCAGTTTTATAATTACACAGTTATCTGGAAACACCATATATTTT. Translating gives CASSFIITQLSGNTIYF.

This clonotype was seen many times. CDR3 sequence reads: CASSPYTGTSGRNNEQFF. CDR3 DNA sequence: TGCGCCAGCAGCCCTTACACCGGGACTAGCGGGAGGAACAATGAGCAGTTCTTC. The gene calls are TRBV4-1 and TRBJ2-1, with 15 bases that match TRBD2. The length of the CDR3 is 18 residues. Germline CDR1 and CDR2: MGHRA and YSYEKL. Germline trimming cut 4 bases from V and 5 bases from J; bases unmatched to any gene: 9.

This clonotype was detected many times. The genes are TRBV6-5 and TRBJ1-2; D remains ambiguous. This CDR3 contains 17 residues. V lost 4 bases and J lost 3, with 21 bases in between. Germline V gene sequence: CDR1 MNHEY, CDR2 SVGAGI. The CDR3: CASSSFPGLEVDYGYTF. DNA of the CDR3: TGTGCCAGCAGTTCCTTTCCTGGGTTAGAGGTTGACTATGGCTACACCTTC.

The chain links TRBV11-2 to TRBJ2-4; D may be TRBD2 (6 bases). V lost 1 base to trimming and J lost 3 bases, with 10 bases between them. The germline V gene encodes CDR1 SGHAT and CDR2 FQNNGV. This CDR3 is built from 15 residues. This CDR3 reads CASSLAGEVKNIQYF. The CDR3 DNA sequence: TGTGCCAGCAGCTTAGCGGGGGAGGTCAAAAACATTCAGTACTTC.

This clonotype was observed a few times. V usage is TRBV10-3 and J usage is TRBJ1-5; D gene ambiguous. This CDR3 is 14 amino acids long. CDR1 is ENHRY and CDR2 is SYGVKD in the germline V gene. The ends were cut back, 2 bases at V and 7 bases at J, with 12 bases in the middle. Here the CDR3 reads CAISEEGWRQPQHF. The CDR3 nucleotides read TGTGCCATCAGTGAGGAAGGTTGGAGGCAGCCCCAGCATTTT.

This chain connects TRBV7-6 to TRBJ1-1, with 12 positions matching TRBD1. The germline V gene has CDR1 SGHVS and CDR2 FNYEAQ. The CDR3 totals 16 residues. The V and J ends lost 5 bases and 2 bases, in that order; junction bases with no gene match: 6. DNA for the CDR3: TGTGCCAGCAGCACCGGGACAGGGGGCTCCAACACTGAAGCTTTCTTT. It codes for CASSTGTGGSNTEAFF.

The table lists this clonotype with many counts. The CDR3 protein is CAIPGQDTGELFF. Written as DNA, the CDR3 is TGTGCCATCCCCGGACAGGACACCGGGGAGCTGTTTTTT. The rearrangement uses TRBV10-3 and TRBJ2-2; TRBD1 matches 7 bases. Trimming cost V 8 bases and J 3 bases; bases outside gene matches: 3. This CDR3 is 13 amino acids long. The germline V gene encodes CDR1 ENHRY and CDR2 SYGVKD.